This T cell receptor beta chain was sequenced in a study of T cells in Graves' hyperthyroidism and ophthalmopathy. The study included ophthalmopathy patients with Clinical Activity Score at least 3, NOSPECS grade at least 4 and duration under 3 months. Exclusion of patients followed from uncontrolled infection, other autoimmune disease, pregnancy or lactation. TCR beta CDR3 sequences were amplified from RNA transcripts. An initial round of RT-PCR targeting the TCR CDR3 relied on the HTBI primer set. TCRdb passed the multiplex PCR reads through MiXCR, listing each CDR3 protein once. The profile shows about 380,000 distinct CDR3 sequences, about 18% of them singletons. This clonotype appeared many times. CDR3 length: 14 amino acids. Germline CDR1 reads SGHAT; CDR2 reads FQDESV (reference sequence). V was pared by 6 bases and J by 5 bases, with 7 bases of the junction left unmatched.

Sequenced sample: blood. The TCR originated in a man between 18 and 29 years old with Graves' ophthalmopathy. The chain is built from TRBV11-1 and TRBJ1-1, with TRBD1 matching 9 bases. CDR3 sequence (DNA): TGTGCCAGCAGACCCGGACAGGGGTGGACTGAAGCTTTCTTT. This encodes CASRPGQGWTEAFF. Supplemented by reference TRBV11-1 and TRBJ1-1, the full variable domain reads EAEVAQSPRYKITEKSQAVAFWCDPISGHATLYWYRQILGQGPELLVQFQDESVVDDSQLPKDRFSAERLKGVDSTLKIQPAELGDSAMYLCASRPGQGWTEAFFGQGTRLTVV.